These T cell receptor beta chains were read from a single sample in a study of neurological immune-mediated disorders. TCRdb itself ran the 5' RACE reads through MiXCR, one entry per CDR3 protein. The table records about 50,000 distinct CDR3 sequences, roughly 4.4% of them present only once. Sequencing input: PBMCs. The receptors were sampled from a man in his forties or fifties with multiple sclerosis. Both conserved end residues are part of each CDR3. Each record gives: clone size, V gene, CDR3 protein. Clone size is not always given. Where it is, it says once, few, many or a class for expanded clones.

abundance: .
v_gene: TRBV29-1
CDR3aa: CRADRTGGKTQYF

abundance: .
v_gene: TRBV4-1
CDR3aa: CASSQGGALQYEQYF

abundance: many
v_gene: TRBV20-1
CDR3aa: CSAPTSGRAGETQYF

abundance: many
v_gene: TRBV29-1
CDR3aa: CSVEDELSSYNEQFF

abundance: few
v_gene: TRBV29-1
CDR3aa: CSVDENTGELFF

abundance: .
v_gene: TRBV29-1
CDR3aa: CSVEAGAKVLTF

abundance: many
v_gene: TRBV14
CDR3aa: CASSPHRNSPLHF

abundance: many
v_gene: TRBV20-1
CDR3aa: CSASPFGSGWTGGYNEQFF

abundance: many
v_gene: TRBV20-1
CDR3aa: CSAELHETQYF

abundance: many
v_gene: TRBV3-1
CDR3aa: CASSRGSGGGDEQFF

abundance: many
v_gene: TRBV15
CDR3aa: CATSRGVGVSGTQYF

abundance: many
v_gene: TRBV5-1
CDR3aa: CASSLPHRLTSGRTTYEQYF

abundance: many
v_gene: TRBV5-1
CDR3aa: CASSPLDNKNIQYF

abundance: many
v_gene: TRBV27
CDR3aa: CASRGLVNEKLFF

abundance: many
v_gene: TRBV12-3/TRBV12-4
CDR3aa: CASSLGLAGGPYEQYF

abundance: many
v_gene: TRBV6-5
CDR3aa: CASSYSARGRFRGYTF

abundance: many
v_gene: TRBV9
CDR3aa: CASSQDRETTYNEQFF

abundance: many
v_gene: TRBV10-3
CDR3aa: CAISLTGFGTEAFF

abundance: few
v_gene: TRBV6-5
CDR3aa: CASSLGRQANQPQHF

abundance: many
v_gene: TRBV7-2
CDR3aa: CASSLTSGAYEQYF

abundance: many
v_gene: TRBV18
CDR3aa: CASSPLDASQETQYF

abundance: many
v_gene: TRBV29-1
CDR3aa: CSVPGTSGITDTQYF

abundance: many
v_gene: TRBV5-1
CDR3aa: CASSLMASGGTSYNEQFF

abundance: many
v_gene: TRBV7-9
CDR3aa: CASSYQDSNQPQHF

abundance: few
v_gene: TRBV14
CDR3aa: CASSQGGRDSLQYF

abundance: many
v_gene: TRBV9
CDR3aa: CASSVGGRYNEQFF

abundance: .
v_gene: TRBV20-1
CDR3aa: CSAPGGYGYTF

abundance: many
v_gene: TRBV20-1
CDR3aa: CSARLGQTEQFF

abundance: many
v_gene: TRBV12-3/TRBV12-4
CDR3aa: CASSLSVYQPQHF

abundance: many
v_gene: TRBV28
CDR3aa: CASSLVGSRGEKLFF

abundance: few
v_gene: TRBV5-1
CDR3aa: CASSQTGVGLEAFF

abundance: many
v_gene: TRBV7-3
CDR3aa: CASSLTSGETQYF

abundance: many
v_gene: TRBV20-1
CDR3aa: CSASRATYEQYF

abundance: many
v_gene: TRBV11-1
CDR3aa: CASSLVVRSTDTQYF

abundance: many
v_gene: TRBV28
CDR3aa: CASSPDSRYSNQPQHF

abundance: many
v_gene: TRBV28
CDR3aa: CASSRPSGGEQYF

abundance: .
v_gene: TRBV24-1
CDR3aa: CATAGSGRSSTDTQYF

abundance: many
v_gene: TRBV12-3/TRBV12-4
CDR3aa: CASSLEGVNSYEQYF

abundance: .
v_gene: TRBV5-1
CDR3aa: CASSPDRQKYF

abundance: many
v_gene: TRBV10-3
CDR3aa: CAISESPTGTGELFF